This is a list of T cell receptor beta chains from one sample in a study of Ad26.COV2.S vaccination and SARS-CoV-2 variants. Clones were sequenced by immunoSEQ multiplex PCR, and TCRdb holds only the in-frame ones, with some missing. The sample shows 360,000 or so clones, around 87% of them seen only once. The sample was peripheral blood, taken in a trial of Ad26.COV2.S vaccine versus placebo. Receptors originate from a person between 18 and 59 years old who received the Ad26.COV2.S COVID-19 vaccine or a placebo. Each CDR3 is given with its conserved first and last residue. Fields, in order: J gene, V gene, clone size, D gene, CDR3 protein, CDR3 DNA. D genes are given only for firm matches. Clone size is not always given. Where it is, it says once, few, many or a class for expanded clones.

>TRBJ1-5|TRBV7-9|NA|TRBD1
CAIGDSGQPQHF
TGTGCCATTGGGGACAGTGGTCAGCCCCAGCATTTT
>TRBJ1-2|TRBV6-5|once|NA
CASILGAVNYGYTF
TGTGCCAGCATCCTAGGGGCGGTGAACTATGGCTACACCTTC
>TRBJ1-1|TRBV19|NA|NA
CASSIGEGSTEAFF
TGTGCCAGTAGTATAGGAGAGGGTTCCACTGAAGCTTTCTTT
>TRBJ1-3|TRBV7-2|NA|NA
CASSSKRTSWGNTIYF
TGTGCCAGCAGCTCTAAGCGGACTTCTTGGGGAAACACCATATATTTT
>TRBJ2-1|TRBV5-1|NA|NA
CASSSSSSYNEQFF
TGCGCCAGCAGCTCCAGCAGCTCCTACAATGAGCAGTTCTTC
>TRBJ1-1|TRBV7-3|NA|NA
CASSLGPMNTEAFF
TGTGCCAGCAGCTTGGGCCCCATGAACACTGAAGCTTTCTTT
>TRBJ1-6|TRBV5-4|NA|NA
CASSLDSQTSPLHF
TGTGCCAGCAGCTTGGACAGTCAGACTTCACCCCTCCACTTT
>TRBJ2-3|TRBV25-1|NA|NA
CASGQLEGDTQYF
TGTGCCAGCGGACAGTTAGAGGGGGATACGCAGTATTTT
>TRBJ2-7|TRBV25-1|NA|TRBD1
CASSSLGQGSYEQYF
TGTGCCAGCAGTTCACTGGGACAGGGCTCCTACGAGCAGTACTTC
>TRBJ1-1|TRBV7-8|NA|NA
CASSARVRYMNTEAFF
TGTGCCAGCAGCGCCCGGGTCCGGTACATGAACACTGAAGCTTTCTTT
>TRBJ1-2|TRBV14|NA|NA
CASSQSGPYNADGYTF
TGTGCCAGCAGCCAGAGCGGGCCGTACAATGCGGATGGCTACACCTTC
>TRBJ1-2|TRBV30|NA|NA
CAWSVRGAPYGYTF
TGTGCCTGGAGTGTACGAGGGGCCCCGTATGGCTACACCTTC
>TRBJ2-1|TRBV25-1|NA|NA
CASSEWVYNEQFF
TGTGCCAGCAGTGAGTGGGTCTACAATGAGCAGTTCTTC
>TRBJ1-5|TRBV4-1|NA|TRBD1
CASSLISTGGIQPQHF
TGCGCCAGCAGCCTTATTTCGACAGGGGGAATTCAGCCCCAGCATTTT
>TRBJ2-7|TRBV27|NA|NA
CASSPDPYEQYF
TGTGCCAGCAGTCCTGACCCCTACGAGCAGTACTTC
>TRBJ2-7|TRBV12-3/TRBV12-4|few|TRBD1
CASSLPGGEQYF
TGTGCCAGCAGTCTCCCAGGGGGCGAGCAGTACTTC
>TRBJ2-7|TRBV18|NA|NA
CASSQTDYEQYF
TGTGCCAGCTCACAAACGGACTACGAGCAGTACTTC
>TRBJ1-1|TRBV7-9|few|TRBD1
CASSSGTGAPWGTNTEAFF
TGTGCCAGCAGCTCCGGGACAGGGGCCCCCTGGGGGACGAACACTGAAGCTTTCTTT
>TRBJ1-2|TRBV2|NA|NA
CASMGYSGSAGYTF
TGTGCCAGCATGGGGTATTCAGGGAGTGCCGGCTACACCTTC
>TRBJ1-2|TRBV7-8|NA|NA
CASSLSINYGYTF
TGTGCCAGCAGCTTATCGATAAACTATGGCTACACCTTC
>TRBJ2-1|TRBV19|NA|NA
CASSRQALTYNEQFF
TGTGCCAGTAGCCGACAGGCGCTAACCTACAATGAGCAGTTCTTC
>TRBJ1-1|TRBV18|once|TRBD1
CASSPRGPGGRTEAFF
TGTGCCAGCTCACCACGAGGTCCAGGGGGAAGGACTGAAGCTTTCTTT
>TRBJ1-6|TRBV27|NA|NA
CASSPDRDNSPLHF
TGTGCCAGCAGCCCGGACAGAGATAATTCACCCCTCCACTTT
>TRBJ2-7|TRBV19|few|TRBD1
CASSIGGQGAYEQYF
TGTGCCAGTAGTATAGGAGGACAGGGGGCCTACGAGCAGTACTTC
>TRBJ1-1|TRBV5-1|NA|NA
CASSLGSGQLMNTEAFF
TGCGCCAGCAGCTTGGGATCCGGACAGTTAATGAACACTGAAGCTTTCTTT
>TRBJ2-7|TRBV4-1|NA|TRBD1
CASSAAAGGAVVYEQYF
TGCGCCAGCAGCGCGGCGGCAGGGGGCGCGGTGGTGTACGAGCAGTACTTC
>TRBJ2-5|TRBV28|NA|NA
CASSLPGTPNGETQYF
TGTGCCAGCAGTCTCCCAGGGACTCCTAATGGGGAGACCCAGTACTTC
>TRBJ1-1|TRBV19|NA|NA
CASSSLGQIMNTEAFF
TGTGCCAGTAGTTCCCTCGGACAGATTATGAACACTGAAGCTTTCTTT
>TRBJ2-7|TRBV14|NA|NA
CASSLLGSSYEQYF
TGTGCCAGCAGCCTCCTCGGGTCCTCCTACGAGCAGTACTTC